The subject of this entry is one T cell receptor beta chain. What it recognizes is unknown. The data belong to a study of cytomegalovirus exposure and HLA in healthy donors. J lost 3 bases, V lost 6 bases, and 11 bases had no gene match. Per the germline V gene, CDR1 is SGHTA and CDR2 is FQGNSA. The CDR3 length is 16 residues. PCR primers comprised 60 Vbeta and 13 Jbeta primers. Repertoires were generated with immunoSEQ multiplex PCR, while TCRdb's copy carries only in-frame clones and drops some. The sample includes fewer than 150,000 clones, roughly 72% seen only once; the top ten take approximately 10%. Study-wide results and limits: Later on, an analysis showed TCR association rates differing by HLA locus, with DRB1 the most and HLA-C the fewest.

The chain uses TRBV7-2 and TRBJ1-5, with 7 bases matching TRBD1. The sequence was obtained from a woman aged 45-59 years in good health and CMV-seropositive. Sequencing was done on a sample of PBMCs. The CDR3 nucleotides are TGTGCCAGCAGTTCGACAGGGAGAGGGTACAATCAGCCCCAGCATTTT. It specifies CASSSTGRGYNQPQHF.